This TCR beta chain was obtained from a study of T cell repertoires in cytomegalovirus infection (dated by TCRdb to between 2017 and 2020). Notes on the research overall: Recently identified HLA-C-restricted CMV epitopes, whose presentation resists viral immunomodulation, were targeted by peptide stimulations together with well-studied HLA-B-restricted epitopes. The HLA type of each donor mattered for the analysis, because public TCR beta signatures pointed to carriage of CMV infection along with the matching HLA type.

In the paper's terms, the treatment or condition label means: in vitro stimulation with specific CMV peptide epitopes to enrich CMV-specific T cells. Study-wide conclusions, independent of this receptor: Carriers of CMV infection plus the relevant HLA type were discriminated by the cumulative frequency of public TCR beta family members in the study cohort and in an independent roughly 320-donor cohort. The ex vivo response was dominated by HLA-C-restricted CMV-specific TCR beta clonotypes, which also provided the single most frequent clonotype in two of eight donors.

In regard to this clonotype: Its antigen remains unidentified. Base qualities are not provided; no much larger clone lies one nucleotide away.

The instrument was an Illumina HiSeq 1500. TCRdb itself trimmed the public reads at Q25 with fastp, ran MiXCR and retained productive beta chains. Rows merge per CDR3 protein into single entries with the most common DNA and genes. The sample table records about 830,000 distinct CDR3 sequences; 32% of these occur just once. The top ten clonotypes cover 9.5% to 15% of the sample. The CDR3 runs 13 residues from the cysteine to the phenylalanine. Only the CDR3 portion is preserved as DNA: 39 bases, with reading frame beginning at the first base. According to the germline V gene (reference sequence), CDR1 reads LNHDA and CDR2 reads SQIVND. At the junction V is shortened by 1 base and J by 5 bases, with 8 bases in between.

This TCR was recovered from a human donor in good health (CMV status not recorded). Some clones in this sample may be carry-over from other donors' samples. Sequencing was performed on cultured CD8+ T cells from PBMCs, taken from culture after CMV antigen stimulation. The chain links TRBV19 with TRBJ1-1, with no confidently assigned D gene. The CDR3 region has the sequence CASSIAAWTEAFF. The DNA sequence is TGTGCCAGTAGTATAGCGGCCTGGACTGAAGCTTTCTTT.